The TCR beta chain described here comes from a study of shared clonotypes between healthy human individuals (dated by TCRdb to the early 2020s). As for the study more broadly: The cohort comprised two women and three men aged 18 to 49 years. For each donor, CD4 naive and CD4 memory were each run on three plates, CD8 naive on two plates, and CD8 memory on one plate. Blood TCR repertoires of about 5 healthy adults were deeply sequenced to estimate repertoire size and the extent of clonotype sharing between individuals. To increase sequencing depth and limit assay-specific biases, different laboratories used diverse techniques to prepare libraries and sequence TCR repertoires. Each donor's leukapheresis produced roughly between roughly 0.85 and 9 billion PBMCs.

In the germline V gene (reference sequence), CDR1 corresponds to LNHNV and CDR2 to YYDKDF. Inclusive of the bounding cysteine and phenylalanine, the CDR3 is 16 residues long. Here the CDR3 DNA is all that survives: 48 bases in frame from base 1. The germline V end is reduced by 0 bases and the J end by 4 bases; junction bases left unmatched: 8. For this clone: What this receptor recognizes is not known. Base qualities are not at hand, and no much larger clone is one base apart.

General conclusions and limits of the study: Higher generation probabilities were observed for clonotypes shared by all four sorted-subset donors than for non-shared clonotypes. Pairwise subsampling led to the expectation that sequencing depth would affect the degree of clonotype sharing among donors. The genetic and exposure-history diversity represented was limited by the small number of donors. Rarefaction of sorted-subset datasets indicated incomplete sequencing despite the large sequencing depth. Naive subsets generally had larger estimated clonotype richness than memory subsets did. Across a few donors, about 4.5% of naive CD4, approximately 3.6% of naive CD8, under 2.5% of memory CD4, and over 0.35% of memory CD8 clonotypes were shared. Sampling was restricted to blood, and TCR repertoires in tissues likely differ from the TCR repertoires found in blood.

Healthy HIV-negative adults with no recently reported acute infections or vaccinations were included as donors. Every donor was a Caucasian adult residing in Nashville, Tennessee, USA. CD4+ T cells were enriched by magnetic negative selection; naive cells were then positively selected on CD45RA, and the negative fraction formed the memory subset. Blood was obtained by leukapheresis, after which PBMCs were separated by Ficoll-Histopaque density gradient centrifugation and cryopreserved in liquid nitrogen vapor phase. Analytical flow cytometry was used to check the purity and quantity of each magnetically sorted T cell population. Genomic DNA was isolated from each sorted fraction and quantified by UV absorbance on a Nanodrop 2000c. TCR CDR3 regions were amplified from genomic DNA by multiplex PCR using the deep immunoSEQ assay. Extracted genomic DNA from each cell subset was spread evenly across all wells of several immunoSEQ 96-well plates, with each plate serving as a replicate. Each replicate PCR for sorted subsets received 200 ng genomic DNA, equal to about 30,000 T cell genomes. Purified libraries were quantified with a Qubit 3.0 fluorometer, sized on a Bioanalyzer 2100, and re-quantified with the KAPA Library Quantification kit. A separate single-read 150-cycle Illumina NextSeq 550 flow cell was used to sequence each immunoSEQ 96-well plate. On the study's bioinformatics: Because only junctional sequences without quality scores were contained in the immunoSEQ output, filtering matching that applied to full-length reads could not be performed. Sequences were annotated with PyIR, a Python wrapper for IgBLAST v1.9, and V/J genes and CDR3 were assigned using IMGT germline references. Reads were removed for weak V/J assignments (E-value above 1e-6), missing CDR3, stop codons, out-of-frame junctions, or ambiguous translated residues. V3J clonotypes were defined by identical inferred V gene, J gene, and CDR3 amino acid sequence. Percentage overlap between repertoires was calculated by dividing the number of shared unique clonotypes by the size of the smaller repertoire. Three approaches were used to assess repertoire richness: RTK rarefaction, the Chao1 estimator, and Recon v2.1 estimates of unobserved clonotypes. Generation probabilities for all TCRbeta clonotypes obtained by the gDNA method from several donors were computed using OLGA. Not all clones reach the TCRdb copy of this immuneACCESS table, which keeps in-frame sequences only. Checked studies attribute under half of the gap to unresolved V genes and leave the rest unexplained. V, J and clone size are those of that table, while D and trimming were read from the DNA. The sample yields some 1,600,000 clones; 95% to 99% were counted once. The top ten constitute less than 0.55% of the sample.

This sequence uses TRBV15 and TRBJ1-2, with 7 bases matching TRBD1. The specimen sequenced was naive CD4+ T cells sorted from blood. The cell subset or site label corresponds to: CD45RA+ positively selected. This clonotype originated in a man younger than 40 in good health. CDR3 sequence: CATSREPGQRFYGYTF. The nucleotide sequence reads TGTGCCACCAGCAGAGAACCGGGACAGAGGTTCTATGGCTACACCTTC.